The present T cell receptor (beta chain) was sequenced within a study of blood T cell repertoires in COVID-19. Study overall: Samples came from the United States, Italy and Spain, spanning acute and convalescent COVID-19. Sample material is recorded as cDNA or gDNA derived from T cells, B-cell-depleted T cells, or PBMCs.

The CDR3 is 14 residues long. Trimming left V 2 bases short and J 5 bases short, with 11 bases between. Germline lookup yields CDR1 WNHNN and CDR2 SYGVQD (reference sequence). TCRdb's table, derived via immunoSEQ multiplex PCR, lists solely in-frame clones and lacks some. This sample has 90,000 to 110,000 clones, with 80% to 90% found just once. Sequenced sample: peripheral blood. This chain connects TRBV10-1 to TRBJ2-3, with D tentatively TRBD2 (5 bases). The TCR sequence derives from a woman in her 70s with acute or convalescent COVID-19. The CDR3 reads CASSERGRGDTQYF. The CDR3 DNA is TGCGCCAGCAGTGAGCGGGGTCGGGGAGATACGCAGTATTTT.